The 21 T cell receptor beta chains below all came from one sample that was sequenced in a study of early T cells in non-severe SARS-CoV-2 infection. TCRdb re-analysed the 5' RACE reads in MiXCR, keeping a single row per CDR3 protein. The data hold about 64,000 distinct CDR3 sequences, with around 14% observed a single time. Material: whole blood. The receptor set was obtained from an adult who was a healthcare worker with PCR-confirmed SARS-CoV-2 infection or an uninfected control (not recorded which).

This clonotype showed up just a few times. The V gene is TRBV7-9, the J gene TRBJ1-1, with TRBD1 matching over 7 bases. Germline lookup yields CDR1 SEHNR and CDR2 FQNEAQ (reference sequence). After removal of 6 bases from V and 1 base from J, the junction contained 5 bases not matched to a gene. There are 14 residues in the CDR3. CDR3: CASSGDRQNTEAFF. The CDR3 DNA reads TGTGCCAGCAGTGGGGACAGACAGAACACTGAAGCTTTCTTT.

This clonotype was picked up a small number of times. The V and J genes are TRBV7-8 and TRBJ1-5; a possible D gene is TRBD1 (6 bases). From germline, CDR1 is SGHVS and CDR2 FQNEAQ. CDR3 length equals 15 residues. Trimming removed 5 bases at V and 3 bases at J, with 14 bases between. CDR3 in amino acids: CASSLTGIPNQPQHF. CDR3 nucleotide sequence: TGTGCCAGCAGCCTAACAGGGATACCCAATCAGCCCCAGCATTTT.

The V and J genes are TRBV11-1 and TRBJ1-1; no clear D. The CDR3 covers 13 residues. V was shortened by 0 bases and J by 7 bases, with 9 bases between the two germline ends. Germline V gene lookup returns CDR1 SGHAT and CDR2 FQDESV (reference sequence). The CDR3 loop reads CASSLARRLEAFF. DNA for the CDR3: TGTGCCAGCAGCTTAGCGCGTCGGCTTGAAGCTTTCTTT.

V usage is TRBV7-8 and J usage is TRBJ2-7; perhaps TRBD1 as D (6 bases). This CDR3 has 12 amino acids. V lost 5 bases and J 6 bases, leaving 11 bases between the germline ends. Germline CDR1 is SGHVS and CDR2 is FQNEAQ. The CDR3 region has the DNA TGTGCCAGCAGCCAATCAGGGGCCGAGCAGTACTTC. Translation gives CASSQSGAEQYF.

This clonotype was found a few times. V and J are TRBV20-1 and TRBJ1-6; 9 nucleotides agree with TRBD1. J was trimmed by 7 bases and V by 3 bases; bases with no gene match: 10. Germline CDR1 reads DFQATT; CDR2 reads SNEGSKA (reference sequence). The CDR3 length is 16 residues. The CDR3 DNA reads TGCAGTGCTAGCTTCCAAGGGGACAGGGTCAATTCACCCCTCCACTTT. It encodes CSASFQGDRVNSPLHF.

This clonotype turned up a few times. The chain has TRBV18 and TRBJ1-5; 7 nucleotides line up with TRBD1. Germline values: CDR1 KGHSH, CDR2 LQKENI. Losses at the gene ends were 3 bases for V and 0 bases for J; bases not matched to a gene: 5. This CDR3 spans 16 amino acids. The CDR3 spells CASSPPGQYSNQPQHF. The CDR3 DNA is TGTGCCAGCTCACCCCCGGGACAGTATAGCAATCAGCCCCAGCATTTT. Variable domain in full (rest from reference TRBV18 and TRBJ1-5): NAGVMQNPRHLVRRRGQEARLRCSPMKGHSHVYWYRQLPEEGLKFMVYLQKENIIDESGMPKERFSAEFPKEGPSILRIQQVVRGDSAAYFCASSPPGQYSNQPQHFGDGTRLSIL.

This clonotype has only a few counts. This rearrangement joins TRBV19 to TRBJ1-5, with a possible D match to TRBD1 (5 bases). Germline V CDR1 and CDR2: LNHDA, SQIVND (reference sequence). V gave up 1 base and J gave up 9 bases, with 16 bases separating them. The CDR3 covers 15 residues. The CDR3 DNA reads as TGTGCCAGTAGTATAGGAGGGACGTCGCTAGGGCCCCAGCATTTT. This sequence encodes CASSIGGTSLGPQHF.

With respect to this clonotype: Lacking the conserved final phenylalanine or tryptophan, this CDR3 likely reflects a read error. This rearrangement joins TRBV4-1 to TRBJ1-1; D is unclear. Per germline, CDR1 MGHRA and CDR2 YSYEKL. Trimming removed 2 bases from V and 1 base from J, with 11 bases in between. CDR3 size: 15 residues. CDR3 in DNA: TGCGCCAGCAGCCAAAGTGCCCCCGGGAACACTGAAGCTTTCCTT. It codes for CASSQSAPGNTEAFL.

This clonotype was seen ten or more times. The chain joins TRBV6-1 to TRBJ2-6; a weak D match, TRBD1 (7 bases). The CDR3 spans 17 residues. Trimming stripped 5 bases from V and 0 bases from J, with 14 bases between. The germline CDR1 and CDR2 sequences are MNHNS and SASEGT. DNA for the CDR3: TGTGCCAGCAGTCGACAGGGAGGACCCTCTGGGGCCAACGTCCTGACTTTC. The encoded protein is CASSRQGGPSGANVLTF.

This clonotype was found a few times. The gene calls are TRBV20-1 and TRBJ2-3, with D hard to call. Germline V gives CDR1 DFQATT, CDR2 SNEGSKA (reference sequence). V lost 6 bases, J lost 4 bases, and 11 bases lay in between. CDR3 length: 12 amino acids. CDR3 sequence: CSAIPRADTQYF. The CDR3 DNA is TGCAGTGCCATACCGCGTGCAGATACGCAGTATTTT.

This clonotype was recorded many times. The chain couples TRBV5-1 to TRBJ2-7; D remains ambiguous. Germline-derived CDR1 and CDR2 are SGHRS and YFSETQ. The CDR3 spans 14 residues. V gave up 0 bases and J gave up 5 bases, with 12 bases separating them. The CDR3 here is CASSLERSSDEQYF. Here the CDR3 DNA reads TGCGCCAGCAGCTTGGAGCGAAGTAGTGACGAGCAGTACTTC. Looking up the rest from reference TRBV5-1 and TRBJ2-7 gives the full variable domain: KAGVTQTPRYLIKTRGQQVTLSCSPISGHRSVSWYQQTPGQGLQFLFEYFSETQRNKGNFPGRFSGRQFSNSRSEMNVSTLELGDSALYLCASSLERSSDEQYFGPGTRLTVT.

This clonotype occurred many times. V gene TRBV2 combines with J gene TRBJ1-2; 8 bases agree with TRBD1. Per the germline V gene, CDR1 is SNHLY and CDR2 is FYNNEI. This CDR3 contains 13 residues. Germline trimming cut 10 bases from V and 4 bases from J; bases unmatched to any gene: 8. The CDR3 protein is CATAGQDVYGYTF. The CDR3 nucleotides are TGTGCCACCGCGGGACAGGACGTCTATGGCTACACCTTC.

This clonotype was observed at least ten times. J is TRBJ1-2 and V is TRBV18, with D uncertain. The CDR3 is 15 residues long. CDR1 and CDR2 from the germline V gene are KGHSH and LQKENI. Trimming removed 1 base at V and 6 bases at J, with 15 bases between. CDR3 sequence: CASSPRVSDGDGYTF. The DNA of the CDR3 is TGTGCCAGCTCACCACGGGTCTCTGATGGGGATGGCTACACCTTC.

Many counts were recorded for this clonotype. The genes are TRBV11-2 and TRBJ1-1; D gene unclear. Germline lookup yields CDR1 SGHAT and CDR2 FQNNGV. The V gene lost 0 bases and the J gene lost 0 bases, with 2 bases spanning the gap. This CDR3 has 13 residues. CDR3 sequence (DNA): TGTGCCAGCAGCTTAGAGATGAACACTGAAGCTTTCTTT. Its protein is CASSLEMNTEAFF.

This clonotype was found a few times. The chain has TRBV9 and TRBJ2-3; no clear D gene. CDR1 and CDR2 from the germline V gene are SGDLS and YYNGEE. The germline V and J ends were trimmed by 2 bases and 3 bases, with 7 bases remaining between them. This CDR3 spans 13 amino acids. CDR3 sequence reads: CASSVPPTDTQYF. The CDR3 nucleotides read TGTGCCAGCAGCGTCCCCCCGACAGATACGCAGTATTTT.

The chain is built from TRBV5-1 and TRBJ2-7; 10 positions agree with TRBD1. The V and J ends lost 4 bases and 1 base, in that order; junction bases with no gene match: 5. Germline CDR1 and CDR2: SGHRS and YFSETQ. This CDR3 is 15 amino acids long. The DNA for the CDR3 is TGCGCCAGCAGCCAAGGGGACAGGGGTTCCTACGAGCAGTACTTC. Its protein is CASSQGDRGSYEQYF.

The rearrangement uses TRBV29-1 and TRBJ2-5; possibly TRBD1 for D (5 bases). The CDR3 runs to 12 residues. Germline CDR1 is SQVTM and CDR2 is ANQGSEA. V was clipped by 4 bases and J by 2 bases, with 8 bases between them. The CDR3 protein is CSVGQPQETQYF. As DNA, the CDR3 is TGCAGCGTTGGACAGCCTCAAGAGACCCAGTACTTC.

V gene TRBV7-9 combines with J gene TRBJ2-7; D call uncertain. The CDR3 runs to 14 residues. With 0 bases removed from V and 4 bases from J, the gap between germline ends came to 10 bases. CDR1 is SEHNR and CDR2 is FQNEAQ in the germline V gene (reference sequence). CDR3 bases: TGTGCCAGCAGCTTAGCAGGGAAGGGTTACGAGCAGTACTTC. Translated: CASSLAGKGYEQYF.

This sequence joins TRBV20-1 and TRBJ2-4, with 9 nucleotides matching TRBD1. The CDR3 totals 13 residues. Germline V gene data show CDR1 as DFQATT and CDR2 as SNEGSKA (reference sequence). Trimming removed 2 bases from V and 7 bases from J; junction bases left unmatched: 3. DNA of the CDR3: TGCAGTGCTAGACGGACAGGGGTGAACATTCAGTACTTC. It yields the protein CSARRTGVNIQYF.

This clonotype was recorded a few times. The J gene is TRBJ2-4, the V gene TRBV5-1, with D maybe TRBD1 (5 bases). Germline V gives CDR1 SGHRS, CDR2 YFSETQ. CDR3 length: 15 residues. The ends were cut back, 6 bases at V and 2 bases at J, with 15 bases in the middle. The CDR3, as DNA: TGCGCCAGCAACCCCGGTGACAGTTCCAAAAACATTCAGTACTTC. Its translation is CASNPGDSSKNIQYF.

This chain connects TRBV6-1 to TRBJ2-6; D perhaps matches TRBD2 (6 bases). This CDR3 spans 15 amino acids. Trimming removed 3 bases from V and 12 bases from J, with 18 bases in between. Germline V gives CDR1 MNHNS, CDR2 SASEGT. The CDR3: CASSDVGGYTPVLTF. The CDR3 DNA reads as TGTGCCAGCAGTGATGTTGGGGGGTATACCCCCGTCCTGACTTTC.